This T cell receptor beta chain stems from a study of blood T cell repertoires in COVID-19. This table comes from immunoSEQ multiplex PCR, and its TCRdb copy is limited to in-frame clones, with some not included. Of hundreds of thousands of clones in the sample, roughly 80% were seen once. The CDR3 spans 17 residues. Trimming cost V 0 bases and J 1 base; bases outside gene matches: 8. CDR1 and CDR2 from the germline V gene are MNHEY and SVGEGT. Exposed participants came across a COVID-19 case within 2 weeks before study entry. This TCR came from a woman aged 45-60 years who had been exposed to COVID-19. Sequencing used PBMCs or T cells enriched from blood (not recorded which). The rearrangement links TRBV6-2 or TRBV6-3 to TRBJ1-2, with TRBD1 matching over 7 bases. The CDR3 loop is CASSYSKFGTDNYGYTF. CDR3 coding DNA: TGTGCCAGCAGTTACTCGAAATTCGGGACAGATAACTATGGCTACACCTTC.